Shown below are 2 T cell receptor beta chains from a single sample sequenced in a study of tumor-infiltrating lymphocytes in oesophageal squamous cell carcinoma. TCRdb reprocessed the PCR reads via MiXCR and lists one record per CDR3 protein. This sample carries fewer than 20,000 distinct CDR3 sequences, around 50% of them seen once, and the ten largest clones take less than 45%. The sample taken for sequencing was normal esophageal tissue next to the tumor. The receptors originated from a female donor with esophageal squamous cell carcinoma.

The sample holds a few counts of this clonotype. The V gene is TRBV5-4, the J gene TRBJ1-1; D may be TRBD1 (5 bases). CDR1 and CDR2 from the germline V gene are SGHNT and YYREEE (reference sequence). V was trimmed by 3 bases and J by 7 bases, leaving 19 bases between them. The CDR3 is made up of 15 amino acids. CDR3 region: CASSSGFLSGGEAFF. In nucleotides, the CDR3 is TGTGCCAGCAGCTCGGGCTTTCTTTCCGGGGGTGAAGCTTTCTTT.

The chain carries TRBV7-6 and TRBJ2-4; 12 bases fit TRBD2. The J call could be wrong; TRBJ2-1 is a better fit for the DNA end. Germline values: CDR1 SGHVS, CDR2 FNYEAQ. The CDR3 is 18 residues long. The CDR3 bases are TGTGCCAGCAGCTTAACGCGGCCTAGCGGGAGGGCCGGGAATGAGCAGTTCTTC. The encoded protein is CASSLTRPSGRAGNEQFF.